This TCR beta chain stems from a study of shared clonotypes between healthy human individuals. Study summary: Three plates were used per donor for CD4 naive, three for CD4 memory, two for CD8 naive and one for CD8 memory.

In this sample, this clone turned up a few times. The naive CD8 population came from CD45RO-negative cells selected for CCR7, without terminally differentiated effector memory CD45RA+ cells. Every contributor of samples was a Caucasian grown-up residing in Nashville, Tennessee. Each subset's genomic DNA was shared equally among a number of immunoSEQ plates. Generated by immunoSEQ multiplex PCR, the TCRdb table keeps only in-frame clones and is missing some. The repertoire holds roughly 2.1 million clones, around 93% seen once, with roughly 1.7% in the top ten. The sequenced material came from naive CD8+ T cells from PBMCs. This receptor was identified in a man between 18 and 35 years old in good health. Some clones in this sample may be carry-over from other donors' samples.

This CDR3 is CSARDGQEAFF. The CDR3 nucleotides are TGCAGTGCTAGAGACGGGCAGGAAGCTTTCTTT. The chain uses TRBV20-1 and TRBJ1-1; D uncertain. Germline CDR1 DFQATT, CDR2 SNEGSKA (reference sequence). The CDR3 contains 11 residues. V gave up 0 bases and J gave up 8 bases, with 7 bases separating them.